This T cell receptor beta chain is from a study of blood T cell repertoires in COVID-19. About the research overall: Nucleic acid was either cDNA or gDNA, and it came from T cells, B-cell-depleted T cells, or PBMCs.

The V gene's germline CDR1 is SGHAT and CDR2 FQNNGV. V dropped 4 bases and J dropped 2 bases, with 11 bases sitting between them. The CDR3 contains 14 residues. As originally analysed: Reference gene primers were amplified, and this amplification served to estimate nucleated cell counts. Assay: immunoSEQ multiplex PCR; the TCRdb copy retains only in-frame clones and omits some. The DNA gave D and trimming, while V, J and clone size come from that table. The sample records approximately 190,000 clones, 80% to 85% being singletons. The chain links TRBV11-2 to TRBJ2-5; TRBD2 is a possible D gene (6 bases). The source material was peripheral blood. This clonotype originated in a human donor in a cohort sampled during active COVID-19. CDR3 sequence reads: CASSSGLAQETQYF. CDR3 bases: TGTGCCAGCAGCTCGGGACTGGCTCAAGAGACCCAGTACTTC.